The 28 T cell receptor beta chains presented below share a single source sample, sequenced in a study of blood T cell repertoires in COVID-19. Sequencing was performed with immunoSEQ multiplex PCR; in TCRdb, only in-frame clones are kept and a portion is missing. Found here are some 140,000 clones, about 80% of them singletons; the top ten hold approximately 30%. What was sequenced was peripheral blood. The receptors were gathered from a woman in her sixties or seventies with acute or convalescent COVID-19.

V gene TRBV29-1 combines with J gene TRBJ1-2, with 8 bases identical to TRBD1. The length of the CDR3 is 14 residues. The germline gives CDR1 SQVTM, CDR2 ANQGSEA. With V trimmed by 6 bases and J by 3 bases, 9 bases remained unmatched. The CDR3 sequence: CSVPTGQGYYGYTF. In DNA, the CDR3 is TGCAGCGTCCCCACCGGACAGGGATACTATGGCTACACCTTC.

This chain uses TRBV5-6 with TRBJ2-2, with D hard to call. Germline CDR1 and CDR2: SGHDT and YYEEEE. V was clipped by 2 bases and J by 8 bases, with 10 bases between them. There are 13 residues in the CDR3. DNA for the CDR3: TGTGCCAGCAGCTTAGAGGCGTTAGGGGAGCTGTTTTTT. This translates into CASSLEALGELFF. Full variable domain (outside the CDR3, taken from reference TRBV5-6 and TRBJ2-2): DAGVTQSPTHLIKTRGQQVTLRCSPKSGHDTVSWYQQALGQGPQFIFQYYEEEERQRGNFPDRFSGHQFPNYSSELNVNALLLGDSALYLCASSLEALGELFFGEGSRLTVL.

In DNA, the CDR3 is TGTGCCAGCAGCCAAGAAACCCCGACTAGCGGGGGTGGTACGCAGTATTTT. It translates to CASSQETPTSGGGTQYF. V usage is TRBV4-2 and J usage is TRBJ2-3; 12 nucleotides match TRBD2. The CDR3 runs to 17 residues. V trimming: 0 bases; J trimming: 8 bases; junction bases outside the gene matches: 9. Germline V lookup: CDR1 LGHNA, CDR2 YNFKEQ.

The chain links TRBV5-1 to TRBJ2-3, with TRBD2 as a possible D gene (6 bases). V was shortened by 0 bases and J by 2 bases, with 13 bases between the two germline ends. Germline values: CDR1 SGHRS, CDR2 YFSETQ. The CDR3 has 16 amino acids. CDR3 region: CASSLGRGTSTDTQYF. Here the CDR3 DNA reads TGCGCCAGCAGCTTGGGTCGGGGGACCTCCACAGATACGCAGTATTTT.

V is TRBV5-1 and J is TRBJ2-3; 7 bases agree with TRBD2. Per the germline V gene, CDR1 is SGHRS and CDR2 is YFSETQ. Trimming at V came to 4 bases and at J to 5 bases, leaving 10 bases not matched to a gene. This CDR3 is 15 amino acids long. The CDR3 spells CASSPGTTGVDTQYF. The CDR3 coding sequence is TGCGCCAGCAGCCCGGGGACTACCGGGGTAGATACGCAGTATTTT. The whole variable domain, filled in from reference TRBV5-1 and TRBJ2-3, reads KAGVTQTPRYLIKTRGQQVTLSCSPISGHRSVSWYQQTPGQGLQFLFEYFSETQRNKGNFPGRFSGRQFSNSRSEMNVSTLELGDSALYLCASSPGTTGVDTQYFGPGTRLTVL.

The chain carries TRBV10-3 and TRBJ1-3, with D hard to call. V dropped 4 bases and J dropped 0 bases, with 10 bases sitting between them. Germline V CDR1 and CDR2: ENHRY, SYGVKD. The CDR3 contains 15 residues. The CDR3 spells CAISGALSSGNTIYF. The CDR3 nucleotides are TGTGCCATCAGTGGGGCCCTCAGCTCTGGAAACACCATATATTTT.

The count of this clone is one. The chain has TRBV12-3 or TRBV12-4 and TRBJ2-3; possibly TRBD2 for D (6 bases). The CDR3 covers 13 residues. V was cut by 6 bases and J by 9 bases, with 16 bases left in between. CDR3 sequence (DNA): TGTGCCAGCAGCCCCACGTTGACTAGAACGCAGTATTTT. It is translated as CASSPTLTRTQYF.

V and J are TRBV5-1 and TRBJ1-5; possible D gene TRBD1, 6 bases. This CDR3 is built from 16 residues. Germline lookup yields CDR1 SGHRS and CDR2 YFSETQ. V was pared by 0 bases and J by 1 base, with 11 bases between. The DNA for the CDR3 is TGCGCCAGCAGCTTGGGGGTAAGGGGGAGCAATCAGCCCCAGCATTTT. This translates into CASSLGVRGSNQPQHF.

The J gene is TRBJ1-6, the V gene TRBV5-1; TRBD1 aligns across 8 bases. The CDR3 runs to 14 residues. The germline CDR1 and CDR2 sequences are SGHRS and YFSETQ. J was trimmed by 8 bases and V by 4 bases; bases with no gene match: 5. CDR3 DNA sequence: TGCGCCAGCAGCCCCGGGACAGGAGATTCACCCCTCCACTTT. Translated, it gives CASSPGTGDSPLHF.

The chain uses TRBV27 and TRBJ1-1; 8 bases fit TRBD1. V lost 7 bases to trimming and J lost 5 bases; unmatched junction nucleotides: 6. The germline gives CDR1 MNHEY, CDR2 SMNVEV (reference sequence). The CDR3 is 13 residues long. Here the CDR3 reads CASKDRAATEAFF. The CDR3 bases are TGTGCCAGCAAGGACAGGGCGGCTACTGAAGCTTTCTTT.

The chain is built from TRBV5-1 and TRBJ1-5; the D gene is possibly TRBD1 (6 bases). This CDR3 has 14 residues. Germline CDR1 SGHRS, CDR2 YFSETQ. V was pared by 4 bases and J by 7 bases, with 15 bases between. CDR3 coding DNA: TGCGCCAGCAGCGCTAGACAGGCCGGGCAGCCCCAGCATTTT. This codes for CASSARQAGQPQHF. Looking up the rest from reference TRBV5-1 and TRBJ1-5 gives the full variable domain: KAGVTQTPRYLIKTRGQQVTLSCSPISGHRSVSWYQQTPGQGLQFLFEYFSETQRNKGNFPGRFSGRQFSNSRSEMNVSTLELGDSALYLCASSARQAGQPQHFGDGTRLSIL.

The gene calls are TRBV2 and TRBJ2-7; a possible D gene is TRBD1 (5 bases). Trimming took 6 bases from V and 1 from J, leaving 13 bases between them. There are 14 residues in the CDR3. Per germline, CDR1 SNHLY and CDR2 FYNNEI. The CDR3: CASSRTTRSYEQYF. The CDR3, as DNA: TGTGCCAGCAGCCGGACAACAAGATCCTACGAGCAGTACTTC.

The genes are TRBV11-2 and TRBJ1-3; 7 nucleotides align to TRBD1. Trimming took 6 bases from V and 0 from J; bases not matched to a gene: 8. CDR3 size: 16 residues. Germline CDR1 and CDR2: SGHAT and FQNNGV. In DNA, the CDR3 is TGTGCCAGCAGTTCTCAGGGGGTACTCTCTGGAAACACCATATATTTT. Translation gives CASSSQGVLSGNTIYF. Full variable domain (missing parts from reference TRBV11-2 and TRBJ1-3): EAGVAQSPRYKIIEKRQSVAFWCNPISGHATLYWYQQILGQGPKLLIQFQNNGVVDDSQLPKDRFSAERLKGVDSTLKIQPAKLEDSAVYLCASSSQGVLSGNTIYFGEGSWLTVV.

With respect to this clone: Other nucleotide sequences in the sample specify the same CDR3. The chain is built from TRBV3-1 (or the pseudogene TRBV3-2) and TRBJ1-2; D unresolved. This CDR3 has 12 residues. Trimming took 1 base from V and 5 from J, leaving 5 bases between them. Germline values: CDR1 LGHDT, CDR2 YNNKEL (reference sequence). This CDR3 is CASSQVDYGYTF. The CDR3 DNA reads TGTGCCAGCAGCCAAGTAGATTATGGCTACACCTTC.

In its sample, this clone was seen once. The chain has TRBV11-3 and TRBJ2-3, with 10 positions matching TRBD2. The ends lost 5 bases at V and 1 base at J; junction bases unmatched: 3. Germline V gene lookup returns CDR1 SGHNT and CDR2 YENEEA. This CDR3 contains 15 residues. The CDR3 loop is CASSRLAGGTDTQYF. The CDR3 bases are TGTGCCAGCAGCCGCCTAGCGGGGGGCACAGATACGCAGTATTTT.

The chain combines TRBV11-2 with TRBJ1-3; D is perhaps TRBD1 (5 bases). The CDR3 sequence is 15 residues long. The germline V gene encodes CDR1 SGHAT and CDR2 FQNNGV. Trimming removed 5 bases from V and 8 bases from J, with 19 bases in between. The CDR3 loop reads CASSPAGGRRYTIYF. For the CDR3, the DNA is TGTGCCAGCAGCCCAGCGGGGGGACGGAGGTACACCATATATTTT.

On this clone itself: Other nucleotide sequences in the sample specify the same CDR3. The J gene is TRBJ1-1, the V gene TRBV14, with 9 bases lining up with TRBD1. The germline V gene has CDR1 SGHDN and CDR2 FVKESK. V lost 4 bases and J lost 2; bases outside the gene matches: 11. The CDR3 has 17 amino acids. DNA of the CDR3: TGTGCCAGCAGCCTGCCCGGGACAGGGATTAATAACACTGAAGCTTTCTTT. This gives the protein CASSLPGTGINNTEAFF.

The CDR3 is CAWSRHGVGQPQHF. The CDR3 nucleotides are TGTGCCTGGAGTAGACACGGGGTGGGGCAGCCCCAGCATTTT. V gene TRBV30 combines with J gene TRBJ1-5, with D unclear. CDR1 is GTSNPN and CDR2 is SVGIG in the germline V gene (reference sequence). Trimming removed 2 bases at V and 7 bases at J, with 15 bases between. The CDR3 is 14 amino acids.

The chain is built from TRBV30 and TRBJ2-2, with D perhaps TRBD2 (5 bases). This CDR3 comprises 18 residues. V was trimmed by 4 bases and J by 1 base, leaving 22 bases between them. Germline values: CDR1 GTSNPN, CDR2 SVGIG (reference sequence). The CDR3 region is CAWTIPRVLTGNTGELFF. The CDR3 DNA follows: TGTGCCTGGACCATCCCGCGGGTCCTAACCGGGAACACCGGGGAGCTGTTTTTT.

CDR3 in amino acids: CATSRDRRGNYGYTF. The CDR3 nucleotides read TGTGCCACCAGCAGAGATCGCCGGGGTAACTATGGCTACACCTTC. V and J are TRBV15 and TRBJ1-2; no definite D call. The CDR3 contains 15 residues. Trimming removed 0 bases from V and 1 base from J, with 9 bases in between. Germline values: CDR1 LNHNV, CDR2 YYDKDF (reference sequence).

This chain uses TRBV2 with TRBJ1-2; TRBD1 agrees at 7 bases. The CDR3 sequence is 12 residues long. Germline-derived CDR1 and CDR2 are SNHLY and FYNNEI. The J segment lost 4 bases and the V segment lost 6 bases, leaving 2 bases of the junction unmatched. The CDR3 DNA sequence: TGTGCCAGCAGACAGGGGACCTATGGCTACACCTTC. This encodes CASRQGTYGYTF.

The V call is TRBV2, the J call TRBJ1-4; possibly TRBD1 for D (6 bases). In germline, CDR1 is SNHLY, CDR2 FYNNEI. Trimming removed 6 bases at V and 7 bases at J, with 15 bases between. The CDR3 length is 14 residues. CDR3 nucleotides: TGTGCCAGCAGCTTACAGGGTTTTGCTGAAAAACTGTTTTTT. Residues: CASSLQGFAEKLFF.

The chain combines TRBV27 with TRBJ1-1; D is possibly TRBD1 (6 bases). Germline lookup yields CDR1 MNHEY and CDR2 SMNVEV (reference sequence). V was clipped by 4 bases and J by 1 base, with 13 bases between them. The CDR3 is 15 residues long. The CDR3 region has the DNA TGTGCCAGCAGTTCGTCGATCAGGGGGAACACTGAAGCTTTCTTT. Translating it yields CASSSSIRGNTEAFF.

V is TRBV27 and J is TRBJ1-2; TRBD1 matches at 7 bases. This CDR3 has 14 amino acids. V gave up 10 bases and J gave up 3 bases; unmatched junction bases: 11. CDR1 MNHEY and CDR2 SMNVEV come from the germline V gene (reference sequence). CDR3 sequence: CATPREGGHYGYTF. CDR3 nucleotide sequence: TGTGCCACTCCTAGGGAAGGGGGCCACTATGGCTACACCTTC.

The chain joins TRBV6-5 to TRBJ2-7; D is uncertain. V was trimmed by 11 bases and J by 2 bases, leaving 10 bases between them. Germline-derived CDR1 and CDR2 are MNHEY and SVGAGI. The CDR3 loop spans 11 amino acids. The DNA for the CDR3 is TGTGCCTCTCCGAGGACCTACGAGCAGTACGTC. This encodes CASPRTYEQYV.

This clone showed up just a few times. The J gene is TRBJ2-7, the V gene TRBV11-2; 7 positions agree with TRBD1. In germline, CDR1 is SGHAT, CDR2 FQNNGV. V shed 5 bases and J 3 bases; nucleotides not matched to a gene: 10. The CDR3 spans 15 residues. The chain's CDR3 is CASSAPGTVIYEQYV. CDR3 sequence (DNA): TGTGCCAGCAGCGCCCCCGGGACAGTGATCTACGAGCAGTACGTC.

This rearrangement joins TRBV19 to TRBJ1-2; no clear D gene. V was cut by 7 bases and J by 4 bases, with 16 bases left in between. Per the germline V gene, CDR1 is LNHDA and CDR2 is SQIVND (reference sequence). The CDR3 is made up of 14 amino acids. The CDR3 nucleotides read TGTGCCAGTATCGGTTTGGGAGAGGCCTATGGCTACACCTTC. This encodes CASIGLGEAYGYTF.

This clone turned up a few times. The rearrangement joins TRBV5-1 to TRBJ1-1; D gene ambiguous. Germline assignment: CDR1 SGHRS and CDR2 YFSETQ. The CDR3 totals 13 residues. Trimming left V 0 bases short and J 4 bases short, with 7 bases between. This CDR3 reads CASSLAVGTEAFF. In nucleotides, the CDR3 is TGCGCCAGCAGCTTGGCTGTCGGCACTGAAGCTTTCTTT.